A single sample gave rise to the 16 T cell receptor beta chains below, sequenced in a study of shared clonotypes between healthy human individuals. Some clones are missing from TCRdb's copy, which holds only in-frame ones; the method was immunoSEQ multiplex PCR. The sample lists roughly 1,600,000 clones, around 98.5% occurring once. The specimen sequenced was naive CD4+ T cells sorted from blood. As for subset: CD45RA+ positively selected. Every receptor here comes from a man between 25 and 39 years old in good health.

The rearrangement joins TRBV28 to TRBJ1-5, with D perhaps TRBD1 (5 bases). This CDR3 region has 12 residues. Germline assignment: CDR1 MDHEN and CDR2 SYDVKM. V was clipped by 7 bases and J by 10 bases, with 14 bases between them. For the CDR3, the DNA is TGTGCCAGCAAGGGACTGACAAAACCCCAGCATTTT. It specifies CASKGLTKPQHF.

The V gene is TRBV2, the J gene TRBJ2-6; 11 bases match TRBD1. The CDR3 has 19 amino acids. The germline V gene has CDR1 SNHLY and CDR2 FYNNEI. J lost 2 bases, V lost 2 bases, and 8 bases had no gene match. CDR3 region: CASSERFGQGATGANVLTF. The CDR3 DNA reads TGTGCCAGCAGTGAAAGGTTCGGACAGGGGGCCACTGGGGCCAACGTCCTGACTTTC.

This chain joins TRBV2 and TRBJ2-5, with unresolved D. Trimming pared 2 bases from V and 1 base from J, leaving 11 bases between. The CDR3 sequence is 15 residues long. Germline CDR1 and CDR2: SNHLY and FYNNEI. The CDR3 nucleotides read TGTGCCAGCAGTGAATTAGGTAGCTCCCAAGAGACCCAGTACTTC. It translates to CASSELGSSQETQYF.

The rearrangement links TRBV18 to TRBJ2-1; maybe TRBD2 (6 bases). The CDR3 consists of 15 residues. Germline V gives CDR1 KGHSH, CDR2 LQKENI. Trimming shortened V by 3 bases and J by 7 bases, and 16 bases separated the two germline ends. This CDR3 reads CASSPATGSGNEQFF. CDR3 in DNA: TGTGCCAGCTCACCGGCTACGGGTAGCGGTAATGAGCAGTTCTTC.

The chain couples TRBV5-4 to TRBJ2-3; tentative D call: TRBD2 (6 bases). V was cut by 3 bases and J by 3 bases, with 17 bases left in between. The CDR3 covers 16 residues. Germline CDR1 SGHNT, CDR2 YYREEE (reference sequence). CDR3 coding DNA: TGTGCCAGCAGCTCCGGGGGTTATGCCAAGACAGATACGCAGTATTTT. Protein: CASSSGGYAKTDTQYF.

CDR3 loop: CASSASSGRAEPYEQYF. CDR3 coding DNA: TGTGCCAGCAGTGCCTCTAGCGGGAGGGCCGAACCCTACGAGCAGTACTTC. V and J are TRBV6-1 and TRBJ2-7; 12 bases map to TRBD2. From germline, CDR1 is MNHNS and CDR2 SASEGT. The CDR3 runs 17 residues. Germline trimming cut 4 bases from V and 2 bases from J; bases unmatched to any gene: 9.

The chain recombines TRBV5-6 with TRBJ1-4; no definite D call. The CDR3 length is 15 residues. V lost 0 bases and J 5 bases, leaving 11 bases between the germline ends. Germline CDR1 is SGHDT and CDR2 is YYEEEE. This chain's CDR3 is CASSLAMTENEKLFF. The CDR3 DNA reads TGTGCCAGCAGCTTGGCCATGACGGAAAATGAAAAACTGTTTTTT.

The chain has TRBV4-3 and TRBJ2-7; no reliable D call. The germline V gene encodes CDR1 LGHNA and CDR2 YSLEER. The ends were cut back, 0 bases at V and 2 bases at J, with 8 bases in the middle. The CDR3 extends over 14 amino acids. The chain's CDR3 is CASSQEARAYEQYF. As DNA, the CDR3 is TGCGCCAGCAGCCAAGAGGCCCGCGCCTACGAGCAGTACTTC.

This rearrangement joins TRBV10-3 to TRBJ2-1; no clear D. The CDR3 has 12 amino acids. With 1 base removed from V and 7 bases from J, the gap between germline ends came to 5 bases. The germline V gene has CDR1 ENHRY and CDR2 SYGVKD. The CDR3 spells CAISEYPNEQFF. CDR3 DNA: TGTGCCATCAGTGAGTATCCAAATGAGCAGTTCTTC.

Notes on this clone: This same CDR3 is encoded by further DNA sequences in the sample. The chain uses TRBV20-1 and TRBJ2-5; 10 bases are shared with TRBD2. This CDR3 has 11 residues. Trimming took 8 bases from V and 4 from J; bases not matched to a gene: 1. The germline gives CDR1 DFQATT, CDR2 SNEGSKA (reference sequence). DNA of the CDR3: TGCAGTAGCGGGAGGGGAGAGACCCAGTACTTC. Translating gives CSSGRGETQYF.

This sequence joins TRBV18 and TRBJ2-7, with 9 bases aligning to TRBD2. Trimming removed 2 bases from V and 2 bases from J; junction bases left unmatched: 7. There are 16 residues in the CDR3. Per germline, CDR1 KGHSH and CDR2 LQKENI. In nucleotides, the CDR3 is TGTGCCAGCTCACCAGAACGCGGCGGGAGGGCCTACGAGCAGTACTTC. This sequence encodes CASSPERGGRAYEQYF.

CDR3 DNA sequence: TGCGCCAGCAGCCCCAGGCTAGCGGGAGAGGGCAATGAGCAGTTCTTC. It is translated as CASSPRLAGEGNEQFF. The genes are TRBV5-1 and TRBJ2-1, with 10 bases lining up with TRBD2. CDR3 length: 16 amino acids. Germline CDR1 SGHRS, CDR2 YFSETQ. Trimming removed 4 bases from V and 6 bases from J; junction bases left unmatched: 10.

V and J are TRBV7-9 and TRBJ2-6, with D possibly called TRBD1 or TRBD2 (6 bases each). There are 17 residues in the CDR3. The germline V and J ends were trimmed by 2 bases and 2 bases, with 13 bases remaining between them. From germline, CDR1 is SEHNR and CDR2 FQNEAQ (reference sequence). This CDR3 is CASSLIAGQAGANVLTF. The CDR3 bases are TGTGCCAGCAGCTTAATTGCGGGACAAGCTGGGGCCAACGTCCTGACTTTC.

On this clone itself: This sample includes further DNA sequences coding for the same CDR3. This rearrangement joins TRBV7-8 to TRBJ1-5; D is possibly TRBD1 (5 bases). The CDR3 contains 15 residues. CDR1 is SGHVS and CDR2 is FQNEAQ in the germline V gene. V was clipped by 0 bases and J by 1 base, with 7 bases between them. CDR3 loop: CASSLAGTSNQPQHF. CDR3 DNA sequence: TGTGCCAGCAGCTTAGCCGGGACCAGCAATCAGCCCCAGCATTTT.

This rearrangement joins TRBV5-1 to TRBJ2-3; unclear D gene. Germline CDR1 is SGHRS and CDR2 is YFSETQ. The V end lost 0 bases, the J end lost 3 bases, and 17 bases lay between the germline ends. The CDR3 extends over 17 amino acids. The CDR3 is CASSLAILVGVTDTQYF. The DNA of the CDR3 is TGCGCCAGCAGCTTGGCCATCCTGGTGGGTGTAACAGATACGCAGTATTTT.

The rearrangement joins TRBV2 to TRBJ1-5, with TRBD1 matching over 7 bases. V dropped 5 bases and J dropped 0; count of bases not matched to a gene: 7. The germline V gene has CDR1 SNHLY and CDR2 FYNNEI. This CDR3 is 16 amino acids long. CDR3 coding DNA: TGTGCCAGCAGTCTACGGACAGGACCTAGCAATCAGCCCCAGCATTTT. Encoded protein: CASSLRTGPSNQPQHF.